Listed below are T cell receptor beta chains from one sample, sequenced in a study of blood T cells in healthy people across ages. MiXCR was run by TCRdb on the 5' RACE reads, yielding one entry per CDR3 protein. Seen here are about 640,000 distinct CDR3 sequences, approximately 50% observed once, and the top ten hold over 35%. Material for sequencing was blood. Receptor source: a man in his sixties in good health. Each CDR3 is given with its conserved first and last residue.

len,v_gene,j_gene,CDR3aa
12,TRBV28,TRBJ2-7,CASSSESYEQYF
16,TRBV4-2,TRBJ2-7,CAGSQEWGLGDYEQYF
18,TRBV7-9,TRBJ2-5,CASSYLPGLAGGGNEQYF
15,TRBV20-1,TRBJ1-6,CSARSRSLNNSPLHF
16,TRBV4-2,TRBJ2-3,CASSQDLPGGGDTQYF
15,TRBV7-9,TRBJ1-2,CASSLGQGGIYGYTF
16,TRBV2,TRBJ2-1,CASITTGTSDCNEQFF
14,TRBV6-2/TRBV6-3,TRBJ2-7,CASTTGQGIGEQYF
13,TRBV6-5,TRBJ2-5,CAVTGADRETQYF
13,TRBV29-1,TRBJ2-5,CSAGGSGAETQYF
12,TRBV20-1,TRBJ2-1,CSETGTGNEQFF
13,TRBV29-1,TRBJ1-2,CSVRWGAHYGYTF
15,TRBV4-1,TRBJ2-3,CASSREQGAGDTQYF
16,TRBV7-2,TRBJ2-1,CATMLTGQGFYNEQFF
16,TRBV7-2,TRBJ2-1,CASSQAGTGPYNEQFF
15,TRBV12-3/TRBV12-4,TRBJ2-6,CASSTTVSGANVLTF
15,TRBV3-1,TRBJ1-4,CASSQDGAGVSKLFF
16,TRBV6-2/TRBV6-3,TRBJ2-1,CASTRGLAGGYNEQVF
14,TRBV20-1,TRBJ2-5,CSARRVGPQETQYF
15,TRBV3-1,NA,CASSPGQGGFYEQYF
15,TRBV11-2,TRBJ1-5,CASLGSEISNQPQHF
15,TRBV28,TRBJ2-2,CTSLVGAPRTGELFF
18,TRBV11-2,TRBJ2-2,CASSFRAGGPGNTGELFF